Below are 2 T cell receptor beta chains sequenced from a single sample in a study of T cells in tuberculosis. Only in-frame clones appear in the TCRdb table, and some are missing; sequencing was by immunoSEQ multiplex PCR. The top ten hold 6.5% to 8% of the sample, which has under 35,000 clones, approximately 95% seen once. Sequencing was done on a sample of PBMCs. These receptors were obtained from a donor aged 10-29 years with latent tuberculosis or without tuberculosis infection.

This chain joins TRBV25-1 and TRBJ1-2; TRBD1 is a possible D gene (6 bases). Germline V gene lookup returns CDR1 MGHDK and CDR2 SYGVNS. This CDR3 has 10 amino acids. Trimming cost V 9 bases and J 6 bases, with 8 bases left between them. CDR3 in amino acids: CASYRDGYTF. DNA for the CDR3: TGTGCCAGTTACAGGGATGGCTACACCTTC.

The chain has TRBV30 and TRBJ2-1, with D tentatively TRBD2 (7 bases). This CDR3 is 14 amino acids long. Germline V gene lookup returns CDR1 GTSNPN and CDR2 SVGIG (reference sequence). The V gene lost 2 bases and the J gene lost 7 bases, with 15 bases spanning the gap. The CDR3 protein is CAWSWGGHSNEQFF. CDR3 nucleotides: TGTGCCTGGAGTTGGGGGGGCCATAGTAATGAGCAGTTCTTC.